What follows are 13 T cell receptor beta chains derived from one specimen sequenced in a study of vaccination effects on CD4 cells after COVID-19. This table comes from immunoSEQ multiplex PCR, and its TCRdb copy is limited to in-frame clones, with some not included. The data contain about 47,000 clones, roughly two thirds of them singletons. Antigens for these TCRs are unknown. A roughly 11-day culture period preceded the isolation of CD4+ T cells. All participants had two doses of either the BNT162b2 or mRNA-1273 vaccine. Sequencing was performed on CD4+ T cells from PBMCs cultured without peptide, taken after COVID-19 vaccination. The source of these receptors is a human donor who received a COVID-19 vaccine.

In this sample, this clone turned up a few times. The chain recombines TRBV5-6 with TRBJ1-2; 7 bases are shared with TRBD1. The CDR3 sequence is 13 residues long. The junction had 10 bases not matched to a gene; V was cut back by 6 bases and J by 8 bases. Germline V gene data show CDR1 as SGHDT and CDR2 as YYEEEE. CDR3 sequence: CASTWTTGTGYTF. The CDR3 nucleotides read TGTGCCAGCACCTGGACGACAGGGACCGGCTACACCTTC.

The CDR3 loop is CASSETSGKRADTQYF. CDR3 bases: TGTGCCAGCAGTGAGACTAGCGGCAAAAGGGCAGATACGCAGTATTTT. The chain joins TRBV6-1 to TRBJ2-3, with 9 bases that match TRBD2. The V and J ends lost 3 bases and 4 bases, in that order; junction bases with no gene match: 8. The germline CDR1 and CDR2 sequences are MNHNS and SASEGT. This CDR3 comprises 16 residues.

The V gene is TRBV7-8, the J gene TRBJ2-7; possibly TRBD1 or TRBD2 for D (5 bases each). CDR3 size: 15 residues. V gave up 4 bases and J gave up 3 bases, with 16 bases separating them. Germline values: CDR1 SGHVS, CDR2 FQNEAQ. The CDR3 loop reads CASSSQGDPIYEQYF. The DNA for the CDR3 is TGTGCCAGCAGCTCTCAGGGAGATCCCATCTACGAGCAGTACTTC.

The CDR3 coding sequence is TGTGCCAGCGCCAGGGGGCGGGATACGCAGTATTTT. Protein: CASARGRDTQYF. V usage is TRBV7-8 and J usage is TRBJ2-3; TRBD1 agrees at 8 bases. Germline values: CDR1 SGHVS, CDR2 FQNEAQ. This CDR3 is built from 12 residues. V lost 8 bases and J lost 6; bases outside the gene matches: 4.

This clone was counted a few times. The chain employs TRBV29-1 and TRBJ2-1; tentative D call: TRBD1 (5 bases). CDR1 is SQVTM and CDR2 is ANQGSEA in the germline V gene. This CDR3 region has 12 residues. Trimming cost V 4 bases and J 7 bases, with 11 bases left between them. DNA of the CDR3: TGCAGCGTTGGCCCGGCAGGGAATGAGCAGTTCTTC. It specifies CSVGPAGNEQFF.

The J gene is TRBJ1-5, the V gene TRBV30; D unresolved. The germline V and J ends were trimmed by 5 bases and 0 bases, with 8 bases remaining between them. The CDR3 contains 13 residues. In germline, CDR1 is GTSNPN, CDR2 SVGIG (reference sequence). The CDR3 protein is CAWSRDSNQPQHF. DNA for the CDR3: TGTGCCTGGTCCCGGGATAGCAATCAGCCCCAGCATTTT.

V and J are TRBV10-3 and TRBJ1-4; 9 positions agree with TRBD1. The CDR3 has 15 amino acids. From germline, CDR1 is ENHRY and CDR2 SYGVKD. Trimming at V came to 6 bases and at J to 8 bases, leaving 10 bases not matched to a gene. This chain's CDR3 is CAISRAGQGGEKLFF. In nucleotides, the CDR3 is TGTGCCATCAGCCGAGCGGGACAGGGAGGGGAAAAACTGTTTTTT.

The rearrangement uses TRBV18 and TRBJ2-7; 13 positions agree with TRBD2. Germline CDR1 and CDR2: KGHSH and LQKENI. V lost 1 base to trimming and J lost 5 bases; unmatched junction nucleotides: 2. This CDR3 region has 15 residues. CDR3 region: CASSPLGLAGDEQYF. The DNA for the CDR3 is TGTGCCAGCTCACCACTAGGACTAGCGGGAGACGAGCAGTACTTC.

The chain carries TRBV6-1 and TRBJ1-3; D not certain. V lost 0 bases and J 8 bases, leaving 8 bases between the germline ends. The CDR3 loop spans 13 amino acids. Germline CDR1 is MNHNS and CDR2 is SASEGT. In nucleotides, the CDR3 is TGTGCCAGCAGTGAAGCGTCGAGGGACACCATATATTTT. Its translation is CASSEASRDTIYF.

The CDR3: CASSPPGGRFLNEQFF. CDR3 bases: TGTGCCAGCTCACCACCGGGCGGGAGGTTCCTTAATGAGCAGTTCTTC. The genes are TRBV18 and TRBJ2-1; 8 bases are shared with TRBD2. This CDR3 region has 16 residues. The V gene end was trimmed by 0 bases and the J gene end by 7 bases; junction bases not matched to a gene: 8. Germline CDR1 is KGHSH and CDR2 is LQKENI. Variable domain in full (rest from reference TRBV18 and TRBJ2-1): NAGVMQNPRHLVRRRGQEARLRCSPMKGHSHVYWYRQLPEEGLKFMVYLQKENIIDESGMPKERFSAEFPKEGPSILRIQQVVRGDSAAYFCASSPPGGRFLNEQFFGPGTRLTVL.

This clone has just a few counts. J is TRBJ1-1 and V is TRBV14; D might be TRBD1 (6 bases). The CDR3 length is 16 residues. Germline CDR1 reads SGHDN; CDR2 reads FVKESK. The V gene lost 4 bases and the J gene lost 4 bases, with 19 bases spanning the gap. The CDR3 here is CASSPLSGGLATEAFF. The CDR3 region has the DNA TGTGCCAGCAGCCCACTTTCCGGGGGGCTAGCCACTGAAGCTTTCTTT.

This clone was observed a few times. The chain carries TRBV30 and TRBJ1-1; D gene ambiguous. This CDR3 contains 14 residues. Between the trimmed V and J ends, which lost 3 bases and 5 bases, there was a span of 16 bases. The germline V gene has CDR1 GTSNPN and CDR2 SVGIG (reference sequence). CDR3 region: CAWSSTDRRTEAFF. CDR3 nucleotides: TGTGCCTGGAGCTCCACGGACCGGCGGACTGAAGCTTTCTTT.

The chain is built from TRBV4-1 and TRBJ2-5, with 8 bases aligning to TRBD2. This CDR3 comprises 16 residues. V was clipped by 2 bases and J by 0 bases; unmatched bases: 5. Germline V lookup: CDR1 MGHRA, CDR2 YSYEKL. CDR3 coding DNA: TGCGCCAGCAGCCAACCGACTAGCGAGTACCAAGAGACCCAGTACTTC. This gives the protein CASSQPTSEYQETQYF.